One sample yielded the 10 T cell receptor beta chains listed below, sequenced in a study of human T cells and chemical hapten exposure (dated by TCRdb to the early 2020s). The label giving this sample's time point can be read as: patch test 2, 6 weeks after DPC sensitization. The sample's treatment or condition label, decoded: therapeutic diphenylcyclopropenone sensitization with weekly scalp DPC. The library came from RACE. This sample was sequenced with a NextSeq 500. The public reads were run again by TCRdb, first through fastp at Q25 and then through MiXCR, and only productive beta chains were kept. One record per CDR3 amino acid sequence lists the most common genes and DNA. Present in this sample are about 110,000 distinct CDR3 sequences, roughly a tenth of which were seen just once. Of the sample, about 3% falls within the top ten clones. The sample was whole blood, taken in connection with sensitization to the hapten diphenylcyclopropenone (DPC). These receptors were obtained from a woman aged 40-49 years with alopecia areata. Some clones in this sample may be carry-over from other donors' samples.

This clonotype appeared a few times. The CDR3 sequence is CATSDLREQFF. In DNA, the CDR3 is TGTGCCACCAGTGATTTAAGGGAGCAGTTCTTC. The V gene is TRBV24-1, the J gene TRBJ2-1; D gene uncertain. Germline CDR1 reads KGHDR; CDR2 reads SFDVKD. V shed 1 base and J shed 10 bases, with 4 bases lying between them. There are 11 residues in the CDR3.

This clonotype was counted between two and nine times. The chain uses TRBV19 and TRBJ1-6; unclear D gene. V was cut by 8 bases and J by 5 bases, with 10 bases left in between. The CDR3 consists of 13 residues. Per germline, CDR1 LNHDA and CDR2 SQIVND (reference sequence). CDR3 amino acids: CASGASDNSPLHF. In DNA form, the CDR3 reads TGTGCCAGTGGTGCCAGCGATAATTCACCCCTCCACTTT.

The chain is built from TRBV7-2 and TRBJ2-3; perhaps TRBD2 as D (5 bases). The CDR3 is made up of 15 amino acids. Germline CDR1 SGHTA, CDR2 FQGNSA. The V and J ends lost 5 bases and 4 bases respectively, with 16 bases between them. The CDR3 protein is CASSPAVVGSDTQYF. CDR3 DNA sequence: TGTGCCAGCAGCCCAGCGGTTGTAGGATCAGATACGCAGTATTTT.

The V call is TRBV5-1, the J call TRBJ1-1; possibly TRBD1 for D (6 bases). Germline CDR1 and CDR2: SGHRS and YFSETQ. There are 15 residues in the CDR3. The germline V and J ends were trimmed by 4 bases and 3 bases, with 16 bases remaining between them. In DNA, the CDR3 is TGCGCCAGCAGCCCAAGGGGGGGTCGAGACACTGAAGCTTTCTTT. It codes for CASSPRGGRDTEAFF.

There are a few counts of this clonotype. The CDR3 DNA reads as TGTGCCAGCAGCGTAGACGGTGGGGGTCACTATGGCTACACCTTC. Amino acid sequence: CASSVDGGGHYGYTF. The V gene is TRBV7-3, the J gene TRBJ1-2, with a tentative D call TRBD1 (5 bases). This CDR3 is built from 15 residues. The germline V and J ends were trimmed by 5 bases and 3 bases, with 16 bases remaining between them. Per germline, CDR1 SGHTA and CDR2 FQGTGA.

This chain links TRBV7-2 with TRBJ1-2; 9 positions agree with TRBD1. Germline assignment: CDR1 SGHTA and CDR2 FQGNSA. The CDR3 has 14 amino acids. Trimming took 2 bases from V and 8 from J; bases not matched to a gene: 6. CDR3 DNA: TGTGCCAGCAGCTTATCGATACAGGGGGCGGGCTACACCTTC. Its translation: CASSLSIQGAGYTF.

There are a few counts of this clonotype. The J gene is TRBJ2-1, the V gene TRBV27; 11 positions agree with TRBD1. This CDR3 comprises 18 residues. Germline values: CDR1 MNHEY, CDR2 SMNVEV (reference sequence). V lost 6 bases, J lost 2 bases, and 12 bases stayed unmatched. DNA for the CDR3: TGTGCCAGCAGACCGGGACAGGGGGTAGGAAGGACCTACAATGAGCAGTTCTTC. Translation: CASRPGQGVGRTYNEQFF.

The sample holds a few counts of this clonotype. The V call is TRBV6-5, the J call TRBJ2-1, with D hard to call. Germline CDR1 MNHEY, CDR2 SVGAGI. Trimming cost V 0 bases and J 4 bases, with 7 bases left between them. CDR3 length: 14 residues. In nucleotides, the CDR3 is TGTGCCAGCAGTTACTCGGCCTATTACAATGAGCAGTTCTTC. Its protein is CASSYSAYYNEQFF.

This clonotype was counted at least ten times. This chain uses TRBV7-3 with TRBJ2-5; weak D call: TRBD2 (6 bases). The germline V gene has CDR1 SGHTA and CDR2 FQGTGA. Trimming cost V 0 bases and J 0 bases, with 11 bases left between them. This CDR3 has 16 residues. CDR3 coding DNA: TGTGCCAGCAGCTTAACGGGACTCAGGGACCAAGAGACCCAGTACTTC. Translated, it gives CASSLTGLRDQETQYF.

The chain uses TRBV3-1 and TRBJ1-6; 7 bases are a match to TRBD1. The trim removed 0 bases at V and 10 bases at J, leaving 6 bases unmatched. CDR1 LGHDT and CDR2 YNNKEL come from the germline V gene (reference sequence). The length of the CDR3 is 15 residues. The CDR3: CASSQDPTGRSPLHF. Here the CDR3 DNA reads TGTGCCAGCAGCCAAGACCCGACAGGGCGGTCACCCCTCCACTTT.